The subject of this entry is one TCR beta chain. What it binds is unknown. The germline CDR1 and CDR2 sequences are SGHRS and YFSETQ. The CDR3 has 16 residues. With V trimmed by 4 bases and J by 5 bases, 11 bases remained unmatched. The data were taken from a study of Ad26.COV2.S vaccination and SARS-CoV-2 variants. Study-level background: Of the COV1001 trial arms, the Ad26.COV2.S arm included the donor. Intramuscularly, Ad26.COV2.S was given either once or twice, 56 days apart. Study-level results: Breadth measured for non-spike TCRs was similar across vaccine and placebo recipients. Total T cell responses were possibly underestimated by TCR breadth and depth analyses.

The method was immunoSEQ multiplex PCR; TCRdb's version includes in-frame clones alone and lacks a portion of them. Of roughly 400,000 clones listed, approximately 91% were seen once; the top ten hold 1.9%. This sample's treatment: roughly 20 received Ad26.COV2.S at low or high dose, single or two shots; several received placebo; per-sample allocation not given. The study sampled participants on day 63 after the first vaccine or placebo injection. The TCR sequence derives from a person between 18 and 60 years old who received the Ad26.COV2.S COVID-19 vaccine or a placebo. The material was peripheral blood, obtained in a trial of Ad26.COV2.S vaccine versus placebo. The genes are TRBV5-1 and TRBJ2-3, with 9 bases matching TRBD2. The CDR3 region has the DNA TGCGCCAGCAGCCTTAGCGGGAGCGACCACATAGATACGCAGTATTTT. This codes for CASSLSGSDHIDTQYF.